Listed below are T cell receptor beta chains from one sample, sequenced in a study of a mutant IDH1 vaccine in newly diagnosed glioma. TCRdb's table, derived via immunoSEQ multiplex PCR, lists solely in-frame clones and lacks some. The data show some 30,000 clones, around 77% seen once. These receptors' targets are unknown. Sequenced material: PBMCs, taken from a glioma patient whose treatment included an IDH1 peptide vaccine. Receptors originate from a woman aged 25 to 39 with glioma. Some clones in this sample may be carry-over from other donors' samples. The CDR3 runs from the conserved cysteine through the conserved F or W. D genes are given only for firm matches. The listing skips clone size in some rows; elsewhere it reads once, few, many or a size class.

cdr3_nt: TGTGCCCTGGATGAGGTAGACGGAAGACAGTACTTC
cdr3_aa: CALDEVDGRQYF
v_call: TRBV30
clone_size: NA
j_call: TRBJ2-7
d_call: NA

cdr3_nt: TGTGCCAGCAGTTACTCGACGGACAGGGCCTGGGGCTACACCTTC
cdr3_aa: CASSYSTDRAWGYTF
v_call: TRBV6-5
clone_size: once
j_call: TRBJ1-2
d_call: TRBD1

cdr3_nt: TGTGCCAGCAGTTACCCACAGGGGGCGCGCTATGGCTACACCTTC
cdr3_aa: CASSYPQGARYGYTF
v_call: TRBV28
clone_size: NA
j_call: TRBJ1-2
d_call: TRBD1

cdr3_nt: TGTGCCAGCAGCTTCGGGGACACTGAAGCTTTCTTT
cdr3_aa: CASSFGDTEAFF
v_call: TRBV9
clone_size: NA
j_call: TRBJ1-1
d_call: NA

cdr3_nt: TGTGCCAGCAGCTTTGACAGCCTTCTGGAAGAGCAGTACTTC
cdr3_aa: CASSFDSLLEEQYF
v_call: TRBV7-8
clone_size: NA
j_call: TRBJ2-7
d_call: NA

cdr3_nt: TGTGCCAGCAGTGAAGTATCCGCTAGCGGGAGGGCCTACGAGCAGTACTTC
cdr3_aa: CASSEVSASGRAYEQYF
v_call: TRBV2
clone_size: NA
j_call: TRBJ2-7
d_call: TRBD2

cdr3_nt: TGTGCCAGCGTTCGGGGACTAGCGGGATGGCCTGGGAATGAGCAGTTCTTC
cdr3_aa: CASVRGLAGWPGNEQFF
v_call: TRBV6-4
clone_size: NA
j_call: TRBJ2-1
d_call: TRBD2

cdr3_nt: TGCAGCGTTGAAGGGTGGGGCTACACAGATACGCAGTATTTT
cdr3_aa: CSVEGWGYTDTQYF
v_call: TRBV29-1
clone_size: NA
j_call: TRBJ2-3
d_call: NA

cdr3_nt: TGTGCCAGCCTCCTAGCGGACCACACAGATACGCAGTATTTT
cdr3_aa: CASLLADHTDTQYF
v_call: TRBV2
clone_size: NA
j_call: TRBJ2-3
d_call: TRBD2

cdr3_nt: TGTGCCAGTTCACAGCATGCTCAAGCCTACGAGCAGTACTTC
cdr3_aa: CASSQHAQAYEQYF
v_call: TRBV19
clone_size: NA
j_call: TRBJ2-7
d_call: NA

cdr3_nt: TGTGCCAGCAGTTACTCCGCGGGATTGGCAGATACGCAGTATTTT
cdr3_aa: CASSYSAGLADTQYF
v_call: TRBV6-6
clone_size: NA
j_call: TRBJ2-3
d_call: NA

cdr3_nt: TGCGCCAGCAGTGGAGGACAGGGGAGCACTGAAGCTTTCTTT
cdr3_aa: CASSGGQGSTEAFF
v_call: TRBV10-1
clone_size: NA
j_call: TRBJ1-1
d_call: TRBD1

cdr3_nt: TGTGCCAGCGCCGGGACAGCATTTACGGGCACTGAAGCTTTCTTT
cdr3_aa: CASAGTAFTGTEAFF
v_call: TRBV28
clone_size: once
j_call: TRBJ1-1
d_call: TRBD1

cdr3_nt: TGTGCCAGTGGGTGGGACTCGAGCTCCTACAATGAGCAGTTCTTC
cdr3_aa: CASGWDSSSYNEQFF
v_call: TRBV19
clone_size: NA
j_call: TRBJ2-1
d_call: NA

cdr3_nt: TGTGCCAGCAGAGGACAGGAAACCTCCACTGAAGCTTTCTTT
cdr3_aa: CASRGQETSTEAFF
v_call: TRBV2
clone_size: NA
j_call: TRBJ1-1
d_call: TRBD1

cdr3_nt: TGCGCCAGCAGCCCCGGGTTACTAAATGGCTACACCTTC
cdr3_aa: CASSPGLLNGYTF
v_call: TRBV10-2
clone_size: NA
j_call: TRBJ1-2
d_call: NA

cdr3_nt: TGCGCCAGCAGCCGGGGGGGGGACAGGCTCTCTGGAAACACCATATATTTT
cdr3_aa: CASSRGGDRLSGNTIYF
v_call: TRBV5-1
clone_size: NA
j_call: TRBJ1-3
d_call: TRBD1

cdr3_nt: TGCGCCAGCAGCCAAGTACTACAGGGTGTCAACAATGAGCAGTTCTTC
cdr3_aa: CASSQVLQGVNNEQFF
v_call: TRBV4-1
clone_size: NA
j_call: TRBJ2-1
d_call: NA

cdr3_nt: TGTGCCTGGAGTGCTGGGACCGCCCTCGGAGAGACCCAGTACTTC
cdr3_aa: CAWSAGTALGETQYF
v_call: TRBV30
clone_size: once
j_call: TRBJ2-5
d_call: NA

cdr3_nt: TGTGCCAGCAGCTTCAATTCGGACGGATACAATGAGCAGTTCTTC
cdr3_aa: CASSFNSDGYNEQFF
v_call: TRBV7-2
clone_size: NA
j_call: TRBJ2-1
d_call: NA

cdr3_nt: TGTGCCAGCAGCGACAGGGATTGGGCTAATGAAAAACTGTTTTTT
cdr3_aa: CASSDRDWANEKLFF
v_call: TRBV9
clone_size: NA
j_call: TRBJ1-4
d_call: NA

cdr3_nt: TGCGCCAGCAGTGAGTCGCAGTCCAGAGGTAATGAAAAACTGTTTTTT
cdr3_aa: CASSESQSRGNEKLFF
v_call: TRBV10-2
clone_size: NA
j_call: TRBJ1-4
d_call: NA

cdr3_nt: TGTGCCACCCGACAGGGGGCGGTTAAAGGCACCGGGGAGCTGTTTTTT
cdr3_aa: CATRQGAVKGTGELFF
v_call: TRBV28
clone_size: few
j_call: TRBJ2-2
d_call: TRBD1

cdr3_nt: TGCGCCAGCAGCTTGGGACACTTCGGGGAGACCCAGTACTTC
cdr3_aa: CASSLGHFGETQYF
v_call: TRBV5-1
clone_size: NA
j_call: TRBJ2-5
d_call: NA

cdr3_nt: TGTGCCAGCAGCGAGGCAGGGGCGGGCAATCAGCCCCAGCATTTT
cdr3_aa: CASSEAGAGNQPQHF
v_call: TRBV6-1
clone_size: NA
j_call: TRBJ1-5
d_call: NA

cdr3_nt: TGTGCCAGCAGCGATTACAGGGGACCCGGCGACTATGGCTACACCTTC
cdr3_aa: CASSDYRGPGDYGYTF
v_call: TRBV5-6
clone_size: NA
j_call: TRBJ1-2
d_call: TRBD1

cdr3_nt: TGTGCCAGCAGCCATTCCAGGGGGCTTGACGAGCAGTACTTC
cdr3_aa: CASSHSRGLDEQYF
v_call: TRBV7-9
clone_size: NA
j_call: TRBJ2-7
d_call: TRBD1

cdr3_nt: TGTGCCAGCAGCTTAGGGGGGGGGATCTCCTACGAGCAGTACTTC
cdr3_aa: CASSLGGGISYEQYF
v_call: TRBV7-2
clone_size: few
j_call: TRBJ2-7
d_call: TRBD2

cdr3_nt: TGTGCCACCAGCAGAGATCAGCGGGTAAGCTCCTACGAGCAGTACTTC
cdr3_aa: CATSRDQRVSSYEQYF
v_call: TRBV15
clone_size: NA
j_call: TRBJ2-7
d_call: NA

cdr3_nt: TGTGCCATCAGTGGCGGAGGGTACAATGAGCAGTTCTTC
cdr3_aa: CAISGGGYNEQFF
v_call: TRBV10-3
clone_size: NA
j_call: TRBJ2-1
d_call: NA

cdr3_nt: TGTGCCAGCAGCGTAGGCGGGGGAGCAGATACGCAGTATTTT
cdr3_aa: CASSVGGGADTQYF
v_call: TRBV9
clone_size: NA
j_call: TRBJ2-3
d_call: TRBD2

cdr3_nt: TGTGCCAGCAGCCCAGCCGGGTCGGGTAATGAAAAACTGTTTTTT
cdr3_aa: CASSPAGSGNEKLFF
v_call: TRBV5-6
clone_size: NA
j_call: TRBJ1-4
d_call: NA

cdr3_nt: TGTGCCAGCGGGCACTCGAACACTGAAGCTTTCTTT
cdr3_aa: CASGHSNTEAFF
v_call: TRBV2
clone_size: NA
j_call: TRBJ1-1
d_call: NA

cdr3_nt: TGTGCCAGCAGCCTCTCAACGAGCTCCTACAATGAGCAGTTCTTC
cdr3_aa: CASSLSTSSYNEQFF
v_call: TRBV5-4
clone_size: NA
j_call: TRBJ2-1
d_call: NA

cdr3_nt: TGCGCCAGCAGTGAAAGTAATCAGCCCCAGCATTTT
cdr3_aa: CASSESNQPQHF
v_call: TRBV10-1
clone_size: NA
j_call: TRBJ1-5
d_call: NA

cdr3_nt: TGTGCCTGGAGTGTACGGACAGGGGGATGGAAAGGCTACACCTTC
cdr3_aa: CAWSVRTGGWKGYTF
v_call: TRBV30
clone_size: NA
j_call: TRBJ1-2
d_call: TRBD1

cdr3_nt: TGCGCCAGCAATGAGGACAGGGTCCACGAGCAGTACTTC
cdr3_aa: CASNEDRVHEQYF
v_call: TRBV5-1
clone_size: NA
j_call: TRBJ2-7
d_call: TRBD1

cdr3_nt: TGTGCCTGGGGGGATTCCTACGAGCAGTACTTC
cdr3_aa: CAWGDSYEQYF
v_call: TRBV30
clone_size: NA
j_call: TRBJ2-7
d_call: NA

cdr3_nt: TGTGCCAGCCCCAAGGGCAACCACCGGGACAGGGCCTACGAGCAGTACTTC
cdr3_aa: CASPKGNHRDRAYEQYF
v_call: TRBV21-1
clone_size: NA
j_call: TRBJ2-7
d_call: NA

cdr3_nt: TGTGCCATCAGTGGGGATAGGGCAGCTAACGGGCCCCAGCATTTT
cdr3_aa: CAISGDRAANGPQHF
v_call: TRBV10-3
clone_size: once
j_call: TRBJ1-5
d_call: NA

cdr3_nt: TGTGCCAGCAGCTTAGATGACCTTCTTAACCCCGGAAACACCATATATTTT
cdr3_aa: CASSLDDLLNPGNTIYF
v_call: TRBV11-2
clone_size: NA
j_call: TRBJ1-3
d_call: NA

cdr3_nt: TGTGCCAGCAGCGACGGCGGAAACACAGATACGCAGTATTTT
cdr3_aa: CASSDGGNTDTQYF
v_call: TRBV9
clone_size: NA
j_call: TRBJ2-3
d_call: NA

cdr3_nt: TGTGCCAGCAGTTTATCCGGGGGAAATCAGCCCCAGCATTTT
cdr3_aa: CASSLSGGNQPQHF
v_call: TRBV27
clone_size: NA
j_call: TRBJ1-5
d_call: NA

cdr3_nt: TGTGCCAGCAGCCTCGCGCAGGGGGCTAGTGAAAAACTGTTTTTT
cdr3_aa: CASSLAQGASEKLFF
v_call: TRBV28
clone_size: NA
j_call: TRBJ1-4
d_call: TRBD1

cdr3_nt: TGTGCCAGCAGTCCGGGGCCGAGCTCTGAAGCTTTCTTT
cdr3_aa: CASSPGPSSEAFF
v_call: TRBV27
clone_size: NA
j_call: TRBJ1-1
d_call: NA

cdr3_nt: TGTGCCAGCAGCCCTCTTGGGGGGGCCGCTGGGGCCAACGTCCTGACTTTC
cdr3_aa: CASSPLGGAAGANVLTF
v_call: TRBV7-9
clone_size: once
j_call: TRBJ2-6
d_call: NA

cdr3_nt: TGTGCTAGCAGCTTAGTGCAGGGAGGCGAGCAGTACTTC
cdr3_aa: CASSLVQGGEQYF
v_call: TRBV7-7
clone_size: NA
j_call: TRBJ2-7
d_call: NA

cdr3_nt: TGTGCTAGTGGTTTGGAGGGCCGGACGGAGCAGTTCTTC
cdr3_aa: CASGLEGRTEQFF
v_call: TRBV12-5
clone_size: NA
j_call: TRBJ2-1
d_call: NA

cdr3_nt: TGCGCCAGCAGCCAACCCCACACAGATACGCAGTATTTT
cdr3_aa: CASSQPHTDTQYF
v_call: TRBV4-1
clone_size: NA
j_call: TRBJ2-3
d_call: NA

cdr3_nt: TGTGCCAGCAGCTTGCGACACCTGTACGAGCAGTACTTC
cdr3_aa: CASSLRHLYEQYF
v_call: TRBV5-6
clone_size: NA
j_call: TRBJ2-7
d_call: NA

cdr3_nt: TGCGCCAGCCGACAGGGCCGGTCTACTAATGAAAAACTGTTTTTT
cdr3_aa: CASRQGRSTNEKLFF
v_call: TRBV4-1
clone_size: NA
j_call: TRBJ1-4
d_call: TRBD1

cdr3_nt: TGCGCCAGCAGCCAAGAGGCATCCTACGAGCAGTACTTC
cdr3_aa: CASSQEASYEQYF
v_call: TRBV4-1
clone_size: NA
j_call: TRBJ2-7
d_call: NA

cdr3_nt: TGTGCCAGCAGCTCCACAAGGGGCACTGAAGCTTTCTTT
cdr3_aa: CASSSTRGTEAFF
v_call: TRBV7-9
clone_size: NA
j_call: TRBJ1-1
d_call: NA

cdr3_nt: TGTGCCAGTAGTCCCTCGACGGGTGTTGGGGGGGCCAACGTCCTGACTTTC
cdr3_aa: CASSPSTGVGGANVLTF
v_call: TRBV19
clone_size: NA
j_call: TRBJ2-6
d_call: NA

cdr3_nt: TGTGCCAGCAGCTCCCCCGCGGCTAGCGGAAAGGGCGGGGAGCTGTTTTTT
cdr3_aa: CASSSPAASGKGGELFF
v_call: TRBV7-9
clone_size: NA
j_call: TRBJ2-2
d_call: TRBD2

cdr3_nt: TGTGCCAGCAGCCCGGGAACTAGCGGAATAAATGCAGATACGCAGTATTTT
cdr3_aa: CASSPGTSGINADTQYF
v_call: TRBV7-6
clone_size: NA
j_call: TRBJ2-3
d_call: TRBD2

cdr3_nt: TGCGCCAGTGCAGGGACTATGAACACTGAAGCTTTCTTT
cdr3_aa: CASAGTMNTEAFF
v_call: TRBV5-1
clone_size: few
j_call: TRBJ1-1
d_call: NA

cdr3_nt: TGTGCCAGCAGCCATGCGCGGGGTCGGGGGGCGAACACTGAAGCTTTCTTT
cdr3_aa: CASSHARGRGANTEAFF
v_call: TRBV14
clone_size: NA
j_call: TRBJ1-1
d_call: NA

cdr3_nt: TGTGCCAGCAGCTTAGCAGCCGGGGAGCTGTTTTTT
cdr3_aa: CASSLAAGELFF
v_call: TRBV7-6
clone_size: NA
j_call: TRBJ2-2
d_call: NA

cdr3_nt: TGTGCCAGCAGCCAAGCCTCAGGGGGCCTTTACGAGCAGTACTTC
cdr3_aa: CASSQASGGLYEQYF
v_call: TRBV4-2
clone_size: NA
j_call: TRBJ2-7
d_call: TRBD1